A selection of T cell receptor beta chains follows, all from one sample in a study of cytomegalovirus exposure and HLA in healthy donors. Libraries were prepared by immunoSEQ multiplex PCR; TCRdb keeps only in-frame clonotypes and omits some of them. The sample records 70,000 to 95,000 clones, approximately 60% being singletons. What was sequenced was PBMCs. These receptors were obtained from a woman aged 25 to 39 in good health and CMV-seropositive. CDR3s include the opening cysteine and the closing phenylalanine or tryptophan. The D gene is left open where the match is weak. The listing skips clone size in some rows; elsewhere it reads once, few, many or a size class.

j_call v_call d_call cdr3_length clone_size cdr3_nt cdr3_aa
TRBJ2-7 TRBV11-2 . 14 . TGTGCCAGCAGCAATCCTGCAGGGGTGGACGAGCAGTACTTC CASSNPAGVDEQYF
TRBJ1-2 TRBV19 TRBD1 15 . TGTGCCAGTCGCGTAGTGAAGACAGGGACGGGAGGCTACACCTTC CASRVVKTGTGGYTF
TRBJ2-6 TRBV19 TRBD1 20 . TGTGCCAGTAGTACCGCCCCACGGACAGGGGGCCTCTTGAGGGCCAACGTCCTGACTTTC CASSTAPRTGGLLRANVLTF
TRBJ2-7 TRBV18 TRBD1 15 once TGTGCCAGCTCGTTGGGACAGGTTTACTCCTACGAGCAGTACTTC CASSLGQVYSYEQYF
TRBJ1-4 TRBV30 . 14 . TGTGCCTTTAGATGGACAGAAACTAATGAAAAACTGTTTTTT CAFRWTETNEKLFF
TRBJ2-5 TRBV7-9 . 14 few TGTGCCAGCAGCTCGTGGGCCTATCCAGGGACCCAGTACTTC CASSSWAYPGTQYF
TRBJ1-2 TRBV6-6 TRBD1 14 few TGTGCCAGCAGTCGACAGGGATCGGCCTATGGCTACACCTTC CASSRQGSAYGYTF
TRBJ1-2 TRBV30 . 13 . TGTGCCTGGAGTGTACGGGGGTCCTATGGCTACACCTTC CAWSVRGSYGYTF
TRBJ2-3 TRBV5-1 TRBD1 12 . TGCGCCAGCAGCCAGGGGGCAGATACGCAGTATTTT CASSQGADTQYF
TRBJ2-1 TRBV9 TRBD1 15 few TGTGCCAGCAGCGTAGAGGGACAGGCTTACAATGAGCAGTTCTTC CASSVEGQAYNEQFF